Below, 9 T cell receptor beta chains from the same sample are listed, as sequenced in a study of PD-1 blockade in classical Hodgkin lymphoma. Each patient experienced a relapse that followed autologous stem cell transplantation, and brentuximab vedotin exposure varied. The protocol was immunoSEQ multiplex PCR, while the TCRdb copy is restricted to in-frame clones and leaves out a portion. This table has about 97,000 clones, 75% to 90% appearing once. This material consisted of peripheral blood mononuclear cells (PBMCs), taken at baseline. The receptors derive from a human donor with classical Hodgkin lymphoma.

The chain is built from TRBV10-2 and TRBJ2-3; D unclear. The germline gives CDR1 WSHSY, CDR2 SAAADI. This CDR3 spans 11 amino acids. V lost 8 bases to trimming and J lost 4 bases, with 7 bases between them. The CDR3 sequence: CASRFSDTQYF. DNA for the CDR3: TGCGCCAGCCGGTTTTCAGATACGCAGTATTTT.

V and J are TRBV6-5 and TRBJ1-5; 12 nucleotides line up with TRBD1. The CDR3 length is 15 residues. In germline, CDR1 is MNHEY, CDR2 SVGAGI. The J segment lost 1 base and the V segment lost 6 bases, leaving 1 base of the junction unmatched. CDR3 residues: CASRGQGASNQPQHF. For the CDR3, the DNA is TGTGCCAGCAGGGGACAGGGGGCGAGCAATCAGCCCCAGCATTTT.

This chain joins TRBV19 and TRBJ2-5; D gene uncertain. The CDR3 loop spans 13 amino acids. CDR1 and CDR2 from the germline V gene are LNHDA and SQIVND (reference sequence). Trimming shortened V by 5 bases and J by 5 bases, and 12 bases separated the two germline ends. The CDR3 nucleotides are TGTGCCAGTAGTTTTGGACGGTGGGAGACCCAGTACTTC. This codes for CASSFGRWETQYF.

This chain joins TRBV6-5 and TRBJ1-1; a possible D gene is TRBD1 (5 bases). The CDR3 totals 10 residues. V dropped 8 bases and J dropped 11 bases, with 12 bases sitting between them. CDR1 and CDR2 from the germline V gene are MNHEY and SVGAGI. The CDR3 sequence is CASGDAVAFF. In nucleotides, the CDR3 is TGTGCCAGCGGGGACGCGGTGGCTTTCTTT.

The CDR3 region has the DNA TGTGCCAGCAGGCGGACTAGCGGGAGCTCCTACAATGAGCAGTTCTTC. Its translation is CASRRTSGSSYNEQFF. The rearrangement uses TRBV11-1 and TRBJ2-1; 13 bases fit TRBD2. Trimming cost V 6 bases and J 0 bases; bases outside gene matches: 2. The CDR3 covers 16 residues. From germline, CDR1 is SGHAT and CDR2 FQDESV (reference sequence).

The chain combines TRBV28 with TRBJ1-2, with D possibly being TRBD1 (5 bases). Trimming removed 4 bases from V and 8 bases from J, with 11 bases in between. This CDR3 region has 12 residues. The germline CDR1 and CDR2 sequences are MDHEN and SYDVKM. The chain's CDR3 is CASSSRARGYTF. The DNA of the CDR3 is TGTGCCAGCAGTTCCAGGGCCAGAGGCTACACCTTC.

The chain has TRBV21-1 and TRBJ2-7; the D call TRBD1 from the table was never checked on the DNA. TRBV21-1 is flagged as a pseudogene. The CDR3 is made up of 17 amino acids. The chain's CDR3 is CASSKALSDKVSYEQYF. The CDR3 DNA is TGTGCCAGCAGCAAAGCGCTTTCGGACAAGGTCTCCTACGAGCAGTACTTC.

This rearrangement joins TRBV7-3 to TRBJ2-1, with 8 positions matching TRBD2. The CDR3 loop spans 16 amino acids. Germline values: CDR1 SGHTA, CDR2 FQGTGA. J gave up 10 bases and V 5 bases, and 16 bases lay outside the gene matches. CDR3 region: CASSPSGGRISGEQFF. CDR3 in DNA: TGTGCCAGCAGCCCCTCAGGCGGGAGGATCTCGGGCGAGCAGTTCTTC.

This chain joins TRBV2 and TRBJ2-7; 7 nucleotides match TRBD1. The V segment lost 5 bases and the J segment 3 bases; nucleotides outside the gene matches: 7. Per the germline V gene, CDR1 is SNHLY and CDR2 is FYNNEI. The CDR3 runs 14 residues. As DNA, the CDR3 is TGTGCCAGCAGTCCCGGGACAGCCGGCTACGAGCAGTACTTC. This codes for CASSPGTAGYEQYF.